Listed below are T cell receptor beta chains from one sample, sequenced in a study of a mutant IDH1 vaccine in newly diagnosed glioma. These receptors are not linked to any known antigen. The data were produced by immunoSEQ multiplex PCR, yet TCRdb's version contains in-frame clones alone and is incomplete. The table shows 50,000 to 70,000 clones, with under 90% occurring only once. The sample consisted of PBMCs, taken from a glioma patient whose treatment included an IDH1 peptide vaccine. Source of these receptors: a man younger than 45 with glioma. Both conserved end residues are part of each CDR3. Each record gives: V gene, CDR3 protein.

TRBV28	CASRQQGVRNQPQHF
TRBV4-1	CASSSPGTQRVPLHF
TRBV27	CASSLFATGNGPQHF
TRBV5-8	CASSPGGYMGAEAFF
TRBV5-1	CASSLVGDYYGYTF
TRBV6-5	CASSPRGRGQPQHF
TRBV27	CASRVQGSTEAFF
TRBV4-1	CASSQDPGRNTEAFF
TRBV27	CASRWGGTQYF
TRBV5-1	CASSPATGPSAGNTIYF
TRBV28	CASSSERRGPSYEQYF
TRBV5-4	CASSFSTLQGAWNGYTF
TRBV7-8	CASSGRENQPQHF
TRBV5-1	CASSVTGATNEKLFF
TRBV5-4	CASSPSGEYYNEQFF
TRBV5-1	CASSFYTGSGYTF
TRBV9	CASSVVWHRLMAYEQYF
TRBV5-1	CASSLGQGQETQYF
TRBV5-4	CASSSGNSPLHF
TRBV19	CASSQAGQRGEKLFF
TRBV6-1	CASSEAYGTRREKLFF
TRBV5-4	CASIPDRITGELFF
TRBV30	CAWSVALTASSYNSPLHF
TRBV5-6	CASSLGQGLNQPQHF
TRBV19	CASSKGLAEQETQYF
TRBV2	CASSPDSFSGNTIYF
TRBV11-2	CASSDESGDYYGYTF
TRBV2	CASTDRGLNEQYF
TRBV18	CASSPKDRARNSPLHF
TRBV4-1	CASSLIGERELFF
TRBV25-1	CASSAYGDTDTQYF
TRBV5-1	CASSSLAGVRDEQYF
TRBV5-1	CASSLHPPGQGLYEQYF
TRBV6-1	CASTGTGSSPLHF
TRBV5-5	CASSLGTSGTNVLTF
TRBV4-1	CASSQVRAGDTEAFF
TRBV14	CASSLGRAHSYTF
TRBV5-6	CASSLQGMDIQYF
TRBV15	CATSRGQPPAHFGYTF
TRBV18	CASSPASYEQYF
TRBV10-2	CASSEYRSYGYTF
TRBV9	CASSVRGVGNFQFF
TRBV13	CASSDRQGPTGYEQYF
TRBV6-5	CASSYLSLRSGYTF
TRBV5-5	CASSLVWQGNQPQHF
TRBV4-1	CASSQVRGVMTDTQYF
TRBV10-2	CASSDPLLTSRSSYEQYF
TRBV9	CASSVGTGAYEQYF
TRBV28	CASSPKFRVFGYGYTF
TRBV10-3	CAISESLLAGETQYF
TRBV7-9	CASSPEQGHTF
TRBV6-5	CASSYSTGGYTF
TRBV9	CASSAGGAGQPQHF
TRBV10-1	CASSDMGEQYF
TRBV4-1	CASSQAKKQETQYF
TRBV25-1	CASSEFRGREKLFF
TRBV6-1	CASSPGTVNNQPQHF
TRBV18	CASSEGGNYGYTF
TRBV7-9	CASSLVLRSNYGYTF
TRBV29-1	CSVAKTALTYEQYF